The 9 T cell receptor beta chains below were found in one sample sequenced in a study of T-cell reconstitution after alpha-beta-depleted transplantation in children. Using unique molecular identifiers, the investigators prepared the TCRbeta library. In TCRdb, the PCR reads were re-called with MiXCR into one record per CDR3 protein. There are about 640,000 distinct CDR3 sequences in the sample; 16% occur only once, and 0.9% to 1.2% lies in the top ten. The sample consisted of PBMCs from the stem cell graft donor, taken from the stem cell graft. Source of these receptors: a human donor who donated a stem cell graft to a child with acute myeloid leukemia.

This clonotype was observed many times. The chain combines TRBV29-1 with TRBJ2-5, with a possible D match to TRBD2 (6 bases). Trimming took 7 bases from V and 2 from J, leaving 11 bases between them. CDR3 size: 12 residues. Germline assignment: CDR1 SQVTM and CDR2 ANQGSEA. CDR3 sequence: CSGWDFQETQYF. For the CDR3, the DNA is TGCAGCGGCTGGGACTTTCAAGAGACCCAGTACTTC.

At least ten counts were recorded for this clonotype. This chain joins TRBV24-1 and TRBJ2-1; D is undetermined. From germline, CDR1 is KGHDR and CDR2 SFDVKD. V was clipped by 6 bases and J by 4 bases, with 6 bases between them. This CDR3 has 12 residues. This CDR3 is CATSRSYNEQFF. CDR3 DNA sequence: TGTGCCACCAGTAGAAGTTACAATGAGCAGTTCTTC.

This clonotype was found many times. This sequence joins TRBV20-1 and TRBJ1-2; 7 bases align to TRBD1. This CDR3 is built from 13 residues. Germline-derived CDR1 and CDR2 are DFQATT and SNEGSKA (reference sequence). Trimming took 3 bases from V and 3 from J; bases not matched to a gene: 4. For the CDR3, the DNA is TGCAGTGCTAGCAGAACAGGGGACTATGGCTACACCTTC. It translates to CSASRTGDYGYTF.

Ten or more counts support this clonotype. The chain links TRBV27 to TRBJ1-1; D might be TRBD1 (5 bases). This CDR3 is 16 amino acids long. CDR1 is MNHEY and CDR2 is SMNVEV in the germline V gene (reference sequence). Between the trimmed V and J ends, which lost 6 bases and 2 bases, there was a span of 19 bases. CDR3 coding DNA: TGTGCCAGCAGACCTTATACCGGGGCCGAAAACACTGAAGCTTTCTTT. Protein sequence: CASRPYTGAENTEAFF.

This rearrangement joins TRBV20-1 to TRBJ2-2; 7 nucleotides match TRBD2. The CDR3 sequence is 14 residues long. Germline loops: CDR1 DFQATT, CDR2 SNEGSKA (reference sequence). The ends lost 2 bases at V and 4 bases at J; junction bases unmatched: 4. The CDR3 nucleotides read TGCAGTGCTAGACAGCGGGGATCCACCGGGGAGCTGTTTTTT. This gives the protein CSARQRGSTGELFF.

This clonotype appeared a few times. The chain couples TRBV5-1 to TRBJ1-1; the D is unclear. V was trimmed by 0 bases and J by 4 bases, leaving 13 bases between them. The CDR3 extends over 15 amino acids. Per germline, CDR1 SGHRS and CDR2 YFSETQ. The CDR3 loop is CASSLGLGEGTEAFF. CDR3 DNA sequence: TGCGCCAGCAGCTTGGGCCTCGGGGAGGGCACTGAAGCTTTCTTT.

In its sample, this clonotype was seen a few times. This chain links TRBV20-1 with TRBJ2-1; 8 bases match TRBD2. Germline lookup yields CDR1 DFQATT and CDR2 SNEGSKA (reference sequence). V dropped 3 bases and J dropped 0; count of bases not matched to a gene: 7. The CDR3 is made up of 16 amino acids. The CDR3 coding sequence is TGCAGTGCTAGCCCACCGGGACTAGGCTCCTACAATGAGCAGTTCTTC. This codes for CSASPPGLGSYNEQFF.

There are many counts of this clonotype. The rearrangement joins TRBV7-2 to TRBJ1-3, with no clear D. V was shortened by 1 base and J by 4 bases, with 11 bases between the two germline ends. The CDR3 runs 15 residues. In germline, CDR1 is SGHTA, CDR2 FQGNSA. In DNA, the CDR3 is TGTGCCAGCAGCTTAGAAGTGACATCAGGAAACACCATATATTTT. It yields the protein CASSLEVTSGNTIYF.

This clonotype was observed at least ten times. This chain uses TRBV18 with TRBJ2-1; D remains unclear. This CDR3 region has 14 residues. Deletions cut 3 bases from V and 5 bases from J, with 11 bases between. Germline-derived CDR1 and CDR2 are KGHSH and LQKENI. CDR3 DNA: TGTGCCAGCTCACCCTCTGCGCTCAACAATGAGCAGTTCTTC. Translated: CASSPSALNNEQFF.